The T cell receptor (beta chain) described here comes from a study of shared clonotypes between healthy human individuals. Study information: A couple of women and a few men aged 18 to 49 served as donors.

Generated by immunoSEQ multiplex PCR, the TCRdb table keeps only in-frame clones and is missing some. The sample lists more than 500,000 clones, roughly 95% occurring once. The CDR3 spans 16 residues. Germline-derived CDR1 and CDR2 are PRHDT and FYEKMQ (reference sequence). V dropped 5 bases and J dropped 0; count of bases not matched to a gene: 10. This clonotype was sampled from a woman in her thirties in good health. The source material was naive CD4+ T cells sorted from blood. Subset defined: CD45RA+ positively selected. The chain employs TRBV13 and TRBJ2-7, with 7 positions matching TRBD1. The chain's CDR3 is CASSQFGDSHSYEQYF. CDR3 sequence (DNA): TGTGCCAGCAGCCAATTCGGGGACAGTCACTCCTACGAGCAGTACTTC.